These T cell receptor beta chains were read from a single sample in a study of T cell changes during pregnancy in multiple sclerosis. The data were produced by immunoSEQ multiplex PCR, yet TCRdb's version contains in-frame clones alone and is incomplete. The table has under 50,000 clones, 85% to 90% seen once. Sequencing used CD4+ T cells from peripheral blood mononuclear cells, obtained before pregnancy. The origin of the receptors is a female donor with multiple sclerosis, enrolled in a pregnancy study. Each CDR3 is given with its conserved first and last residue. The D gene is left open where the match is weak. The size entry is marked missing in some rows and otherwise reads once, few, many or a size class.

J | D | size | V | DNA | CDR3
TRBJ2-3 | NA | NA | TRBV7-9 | TGTGCCAGCAGCTTAGGGACTCTTGCTGGGGAAAGGGAAACGCAGTATTTT | CASSLGTLAGERETQYF
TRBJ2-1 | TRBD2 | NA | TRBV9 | TGTGCCAGCAGCCCCTCTGGTACTAGCGGGGTTCGGGAGCAGTTCTTC | CASSPSGTSGVREQFF
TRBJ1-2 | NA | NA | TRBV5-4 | TGTGCCACAGGACAGACCAACTATGGCTACACCTTC | CATGQTNYGYTF
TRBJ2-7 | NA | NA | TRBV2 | TGTGCCAGCAGGGGGACACAGGGTGGCGAGCAGTACTTC | CASRGTQGGEQYF
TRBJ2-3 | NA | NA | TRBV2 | TGTGCCAGCAGTGAATGGGGGGGGGCTAGCACAGATACGCAGTATTTT | CASSEWGGASTDTQYF
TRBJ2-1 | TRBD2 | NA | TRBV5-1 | TGCGCCAGCAGCTCGGGGACTAGCGGAAACAATGAGCAGTTCTTC | CASSSGTSGNNEQFF
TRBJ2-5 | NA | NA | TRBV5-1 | TGCGCCAGCAGCTTGGTCGGGGGAGGTGAGACCCAGTACTTC | CASSLVGGGETQYF
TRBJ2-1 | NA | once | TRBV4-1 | TGCGCCAGCAGCCAAGCCAGAACCAGGGGACCTGGCAATGAGCAGTTCTTC | CASSQARTRGPGNEQFF
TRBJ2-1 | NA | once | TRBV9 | TGTGCCAGCAGCCCGCCGGACTGGGCCTACAATGAGCAGTTCTTC | CASSPPDWAYNEQFF
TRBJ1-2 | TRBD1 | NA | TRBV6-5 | TGTGCCAGCAGTTACTCGGGGACAGATGGCTACACCTTC | CASSYSGTDGYTF
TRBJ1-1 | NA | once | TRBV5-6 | TGTGCCAGCAGCACCCCTACCAGGGGTCGTTCGAACACTGAAGCTTTCTTT | CASSTPTRGRSNTEAFF
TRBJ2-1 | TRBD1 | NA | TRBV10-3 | TGTGCCATCAGTCCGACAGGGGAGTACAATGAGCAGTTCTTC | CAISPTGEYNEQFF
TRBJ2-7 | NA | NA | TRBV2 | TGTGCCAGCAGACCTTGGCACCCTGCCCTCCCCGAGCAGTACTTC | CASRPWHPALPEQYF
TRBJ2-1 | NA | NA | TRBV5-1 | TGCGCCAGCAGCTCCGGGTGGGGGCGGGAGCAGTTCTTC | CASSSGWGREQFF
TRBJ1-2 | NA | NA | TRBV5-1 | TGCGCCAGCAGCTTGCAATTCGAACGGAACTATGGCTACACCTTC | CASSLQFERNYGYTF
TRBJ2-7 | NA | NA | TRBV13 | TGTGCCAGCAGCCCAGAGGGACTTAAAGGGACTCCGGCCACCTACGAGCAGTACTTC | CASSPEGLKGTPATYEQYF
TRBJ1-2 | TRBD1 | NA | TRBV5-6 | TGTGCCAGCAGCTACGACAGGGATTATGGCTACACCTTC | CASSYDRDYGYTF
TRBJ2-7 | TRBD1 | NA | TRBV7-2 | TGTGCCAGCAGCCGGAGAGGACAGGCCGCCTACGAGCAGTACTTC | CASSRRGQAAYEQYF
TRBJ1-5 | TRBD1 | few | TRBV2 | TGTGCCAGCCGTCAGGACAGGGGCAATCAGCCCCAGCATTTT | CASRQDRGNQPQHF
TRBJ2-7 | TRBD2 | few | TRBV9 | TGTGCCAGCAGCGCAGGGACTAGTCTCTACGAGCAGTACTTC | CASSAGTSLYEQYF
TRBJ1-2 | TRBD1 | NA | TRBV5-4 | TGTGCCAGCAGCTTGGGACAGGGGGCGGGAGGCTACACCTTC | CASSLGQGAGGYTF
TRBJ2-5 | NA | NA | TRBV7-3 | TGTGCCAGCAGCTCCGGGACAACATACCAAGAGACCCAGTACTTC | CASSSGTTYQETQYF
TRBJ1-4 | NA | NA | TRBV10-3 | TGTGCCATCAGTTCAGGGCTGGTACCTAATGAAAAACTGTTTTTT | CAISSGLVPNEKLFF
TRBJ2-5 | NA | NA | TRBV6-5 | TGTGCCAGCAGCCTCATAAGGGGGACCCAGTACTTC | CASSLIRGTQYF
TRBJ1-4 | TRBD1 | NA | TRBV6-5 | TGTGCCAGCTCAGGGGGCACTAATGAAAAACTGTTTTTT | CASSGGTNEKLFF
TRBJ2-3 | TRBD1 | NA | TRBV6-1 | TGTGCCAGCAGTGGACGGACAGGGGCAGATACGCAGTATTTT | CASSGRTGADTQYF
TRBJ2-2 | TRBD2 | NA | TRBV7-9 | TGTGCCATCGGGGGTAGGGGACTAGCGGGGGTCCGGAACACCGGGGAGCTGTTTTTT | CAIGGRGLAGVRNTGELFF
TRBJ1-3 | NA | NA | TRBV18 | TGTGCCAGCTCACCAACGGGGGAAGGAAACACCATATATTTT | CASSPTGEGNTIYF
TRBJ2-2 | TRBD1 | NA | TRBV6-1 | TGTGCCAGCAGTGAAATGGACAGGGGGCTCACCGGGGAGCTGTTTTTT | CASSEMDRGLTGELFF
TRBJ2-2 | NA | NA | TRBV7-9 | TGTGCCAGTCCCCCCCGAGGAGGGGGCGCGCGGACCGGGGAGCTGTTTTTT | CASPPRGGGARTGELFF
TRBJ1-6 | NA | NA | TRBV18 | TGTGCCAGCTCACCAGGGGGGACGGGGAATTCACCCCTCCACTTT | CASSPGGTGNSPLHF
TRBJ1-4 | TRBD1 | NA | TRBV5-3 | TGTGCCAGAAGCCGCTCCCTCGGGACAGGGGCTGAAAAACTGTTTTTT | CARSRSLGTGAEKLFF
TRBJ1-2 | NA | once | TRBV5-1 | TGCGCCAGCAGCTCCATCCAGGGTAACTATGGCTACACCTTC | CASSSIQGNYGYTF
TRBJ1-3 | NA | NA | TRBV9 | TGTGCCAGCAGCCCAGGGTGGGGAAACACCATATATTTT | CASSPGWGNTIYF
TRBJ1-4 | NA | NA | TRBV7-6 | TGTGCCAGCAGCTTGTTGGTCCGAGGGGGTGGGGATGAAAAACTGTTTTTT | CASSLLVRGGGDEKLFF
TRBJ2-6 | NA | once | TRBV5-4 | TGTGCCAGCAGCTTGACAGACTCTGGGGCCAACGTCCTGACTTTC | CASSLTDSGANVLTF
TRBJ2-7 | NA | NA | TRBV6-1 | TGTGCCAGCAGTGAAGGGTACAGGGCGTCGTACGAGCAGTACTTC | CASSEGYRASYEQYF
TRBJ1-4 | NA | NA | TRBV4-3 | TGCGCCAGCAGCCGGGGGCGGAGGACTTCGCTGTTTTTT | CASSRGRRTSLFF
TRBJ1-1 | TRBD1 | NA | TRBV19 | TGTGCCAGTACGGACAGGGCGGACACTGAAGCTTTCTTT | CASTDRADTEAFF
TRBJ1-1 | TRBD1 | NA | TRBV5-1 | TGCGCCAGCAGCTTGGCGCCAGGGGGCGCGGGCACTGAAGCTTTCTTT | CASSLAPGGAGTEAFF
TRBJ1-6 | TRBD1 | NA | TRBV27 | TGTGCCAGCAGCCTCCCGGACAGGGGGAGTTCACCCCTCCACTTT | CASSLPDRGSSPLHF
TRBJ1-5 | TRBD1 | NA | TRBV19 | TGTGCCAGTAGTTTGACAGGGGGCGGCAATCAGCCCCAGCATTTT | CASSLTGGGNQPQHF
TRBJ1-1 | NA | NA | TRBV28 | TGTGCCAGCACCGAGGGGGTAAGGGACACTGAAGCTTTCTTT | CASTEGVRDTEAFF
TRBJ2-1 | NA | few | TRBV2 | TGTGCCAGCAGTGGGAACAGCTACAATGAGCAGTTCTTC | CASSGNSYNEQFF
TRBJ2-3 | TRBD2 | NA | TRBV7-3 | TGTGCCAGCAGCATCGGCGGGGGGGCTAGCACAGATACGCAGTATTTT | CASSIGGGASTDTQYF
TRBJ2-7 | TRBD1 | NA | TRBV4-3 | TGCGCCAGCAGCCACGCAGGGGGTCCATCTTACGAGCAGTACTTC | CASSHAGGPSYEQYF
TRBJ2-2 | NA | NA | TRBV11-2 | TGTGCCAGCAGCTTTCCATCCGGGGGTGGGGAGCTGTTTTTT | CASSFPSGGGELFF
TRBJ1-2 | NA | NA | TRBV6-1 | TGTGCCAGCAGTGAAAACAGGGATCGGAGCTACACCTTC | CASSENRDRSYTF